These T cell receptor beta chains were read from a single sample in a study of cytomegalovirus exposure and HLA in healthy donors. The method was immunoSEQ multiplex PCR; TCRdb's version includes in-frame clones alone and lacks a portion of them. Of roughly 100,000 clones listed, 75% to 85% are singletons. The sample consisted of PBMCs. Receptors originate from a man aged 45-65 years in good health and CMV-seronegative. CDR3s include the opening cysteine and the closing phenylalanine or tryptophan. The order of the fields is V gene, J gene, D gene, clone size, CDR3 DNA, CDR3 protein. D genes are given only for firm matches. Clone sizes are given selectively: once, few, many, or a class where the clone is expanded.

>TRBV16|TRBJ1-5|-|once
TGTGCCAGCAGCCAATCTGGGGCAGCCAATCAGCCCCAGCATTTT
CASSQSGAANQPQHF
>TRBV29-1|TRBJ1-1|-|-
TGCAGCGTTGGAGATCAAGGGGGAGCTTTCTTT
CSVGDQGGAFF
>TRBV5-1|TRBJ2-6|TRBD1|-
TGCGCCAGCAGCCCCCTGACAGGGACTGGGGCCAACGTCCTGACTTTC
CASSPLTGTGANVLTF
>TRBV11-2|TRBJ2-3|-|-
TGTGCCAGCGGACTTACAGATACGCAGTATTTT
CASGLTDTQYF
>TRBV5-1|TRBJ1-2|TRBD1|-
TGCGCCAGCAGCAGGACAGGGGAGGGTGGCTACACCTTC
CASSRTGEGGYTF
>TRBV7-9|TRBJ2-7|-|-
TGTGCCAGCAGTTCGTTTCAGGGCCTACCACCCTACGAGCAGTACTTC
CASSSFQGLPPYEQYF
>TRBV5-1|TRBJ1-4|-|once
TGCGCCAGCAGCTTCTCGGGGGGGCGAGGGGAAAAACTGTTTTTT
CASSFSGGRGEKLFF
>TRBV19|TRBJ2-3|-|-
TGTGCCAGTAGTATCAAACGGGGGGCAGGCACAGATACGCAGTATTTT
CASSIKRGAGTDTQYF
>TRBV4-1|TRBJ1-2|TRBD1|-
TGCGCCAGCAGCCAAACCCGGACAGGAGGTGCGGAAGGCTACACCTTC
CASSQTRTGGAEGYTF
>TRBV30|TRBJ1-1|-|once
TGTGCCTGGAGTGTACGGGGGACTGAAGCTTTCTTT
CAWSVRGTEAFF
>TRBV6-1|TRBJ2-5|TRBD1|-
TGTGCCAGCAGCATGACAGGGGGACAAGAGACCCAGTACTTC
CASSMTGGQETQYF
>TRBV5-6|TRBJ1-4|-|-
TGTGCCAGCAGCTCCCGGTTGTTGTTGGAAAAACTGTTTTTT
CASSSRLLLEKLFF
>TRBV5-1|TRBJ1-5|TRBD1|-
TGCGCCAGCAGCCCGACAGGGGGCGGCAATCAGCCCCAGCATTTT
CASSPTGGGNQPQHF
>TRBV15|TRBJ2-1|TRBD2|-
TGTGCCACCAGCAGAGCCCTAGCGGGGGCCGGCTCCTACAATGAGCAGTTCTTC
CATSRALAGAGSYNEQFF
>TRBV19|TRBJ2-5|-|-
TGTGCCAGTAGTAGAACAGAGACCCTAGAGACCCAGTACTTC
CASSRTETLETQYF
>TRBV29-1|TRBJ1-1|TRBD1|once
TGCAGCGTTGCCGGGACAGGGGGCAAAAAGAACACTGAAGCTTTCTTT
CSVAGTGGKKNTEAFF
>TRBV5-1|TRBJ1-2|-|-
TGCGCCAGTTCCCCCGGACAGAGCAACTATGGCTACACCTTC
CASSPGQSNYGYTF
>TRBV2|TRBJ1-2|-|-
TGTGCCAGCAGCTATAACTCCCCGGGGGAGGGCGGCTACACCTTC
CASSYNSPGEGGYTF
>TRBV28|TRBJ2-3|TRBD1|-
TGTGCCAGCAGGGGACCGGGACAGGGGGGAATACAGTATTTT
CASRGPGQGGIQYF
>TRBV5-1|TRBJ1-1|-|-
TGCGCCAGCAGCCTTCAGGGCGACACTGAAGCTTTCTTT
CASSLQGDTEAFF
>TRBV4-3|TRBJ2-7|-|-
TGCGCCAGCAGCCAAGATCAGGAAGACGAGCAGTACTTC
CASSQDQEDEQYF
>TRBV5-1|TRBJ2-5|TRBD1|-
TGCGCCAGCAGCTCCCGGGACAGGGTCGAAGAGACCCAGTACTTC
CASSSRDRVEETQYF
>TRBV30|TRBJ1-2|-|once
TGTGCCTCCCGAAAAGGTGGTCCGGGAACCAACTATGGCTACACCTTC
CASRKGGPGTNYGYTF
>TRBV7-7|TRBJ2-5|-|-
TGTGCCAGCAGCCCGCGGATAGCGGAGTACCAAGAGACCCAGTACTTC
CASSPRIAEYQETQYF
>TRBV6-5|TRBJ2-7|-|-
TGTGCCAGCAGCCCCCAGGGAGGGGGGGACTACGAGCAGTACTTC
CASSPQGGGDYEQYF
>TRBV6-5|TRBJ1-1|TRBD1|-
TGTGCCAGCAGCCAGGGGGTTGTGAACACTGAAGCTTTCTTT
CASSQGVVNTEAFF
>TRBV4-1|TRBJ2-6|-|-
TGCGCCAGCAGCCAATTCGTCGCTGGGGCCAACGTCCTGACTTTC
CASSQFVAGANVLTF
>TRBV30|TRBJ1-2|TRBD1|-
TGTGCCTGGACTCGGACAGGGCCAAGGAACCGCTACACCTTC
CAWTRTGPRNRYTF
>TRBV6-6|TRBJ2-7|TRBD2|-
TGTGCCAGCAGGGCGGGGGTACCTTCCTACGAGCAGTACTTC
CASRAGVPSYEQYF
>TRBV19|TRBJ1-5|TRBD1|once
TGTGCCAGTAGTAATTCCGGGACAGGGACGTTGCCCCAGCATTTT
CASSNSGTGTLPQHF
>TRBV4-1|TRBJ2-2|TRBD2|-
TGCGCCAGCAGCCCGACTAGCGGGGGGGCTCGCGCCGGGGAGCTGTTTTTT
CASSPTSGGARAGELFF
>TRBV18|TRBJ2-4|TRBD1|-
TGTGCCAGCTCACGACCGGGACAGGGGGGAACCAAAAACATTCAGTACTTC
CASSRPGQGGTKNIQYF
>TRBV6-5|TRBJ2-2|-|-
TGTGCCAGCACGCGACGCGGCACCGGGGAGCTGTTTTTT
CASTRRGTGELFF
>TRBV7-3|TRBJ2-3|TRBD2|-
TGTGCCAGCAGCTTAACCATGCCTAGCGGGGGGGGGCAGTATTTT
CASSLTMPSGGGQYF
>TRBV9|TRBJ2-1|TRBD2|-
TGTGCCAGCAGCGCACCGAGATCTGGGCGGGGGTACCTTGAGCAGTTCTTC
CASSAPRSGRGYLEQFF
>TRBV10-3|TRBJ1-2|-|-
TGTGCCATCAAGGGGGGGGGTTGGACAGCTAACTATGGCTACACCTTC
CAIKGGGWTANYGYTF
>TRBV2|TRBJ2-1|-|-
TGTGCCAGCAGCAGACTAGTTGCCAATGAGCAGTTCTTC
CASSRLVANEQFF
>TRBV6-6|TRBJ1-5|-|-
TGTGCCAGCACCTCCGGTGGCAATCAGCCCCAGCATTTT
CASTSGGNQPQHF
>TRBV28|TRBJ1-1|-|-
TGTGCCAGCAGTTTACAGGGTGTGAACACTGAAGCTTTCTTT
CASSLQGVNTEAFF
>TRBV6-1|TRBJ2-7|TRBD1|-
TGTGCCAGCAGTGAAGCCCCAGGGGGGCAGTACTTC
CASSEAPGGQYF
>TRBV10-3|TRBJ2-5|-|-
TGTGCCATTGGAGTAGACGGGATAGAGACCCAGTACTTC
CAIGVDGIETQYF
>TRBV6-5|TRBJ2-1|-|few
TGTGCCAGCAGTTTGGACACTGAGCAGTTCTTC
CASSLDTEQFF
>TRBV10-1|TRBJ1-2|TRBD1|-
TGCGCCAGCAGTCCGGGACAGGGGGCCTACGGCTACACCTTC
CASSPGQGAYGYTF
>TRBV19|TRBJ2-1|TRBD1|-
TGTGCCAGCCAGAGTTACAGGGGAGAGCAGTTCTTC
CASQSYRGEQFF
>TRBV28|TRBJ1-3|-|-
TGTGCCAGCAGTTTACGGAACACCATATATTTT
CASSLRNTIYF
>TRBV6-5|TRBJ1-2|TRBD1|-
TGTGCCAGCAGTTTTTCCTTGACAGGGAATGGCTACACCTTC
CASSFSLTGNGYTF
>TRBV7-6|TRBJ1-2|-|-
TGTGCCAGCAGCTCGGAAACAGGGTTAGGCTACACCTTC
CASSSETGLGYTF
>TRBV5-8|TRBJ1-1|-|-
TGTGCCAGCAGATCTCGGGGTCGGGCTTTCTTT
CASRSRGRAFF
>TRBV12-5|TRBJ1-1|TRBD1|-
TGTGCTAGTAGGGGACAGTCGAACACTGAAGCTTTCTTT
CASRGQSNTEAFF
>TRBV6-6|TRBJ1-1|-|-
TGTGCCACCTTGTCGACAGGGAACACTGAAGCTTTCTTT
CATLSTGNTEAFF
>TRBV14|TRBJ1-3|TRBD1|-
TGTGCCAGCAGCTTCGGACAGGCCTACTCTGGAAACACCATATATTTT
CASSFGQAYSGNTIYF
>TRBV10-3|TRBJ2-5|-|few
TGTGCCATCAGTGAGCCCCGAGGGGGGGGGACCCAGTACTTC
CAISEPRGGGTQYF
>TRBV6-1|TRBJ1-2|TRBD1|-
TGTGCCAGCAGTGAGACGACAGGGTGGAGAGGCTACACCTTC
CASSETTGWRGYTF
>TRBV30|TRBJ1-3|-|-
TGTGCCTCTTTACCGGGGAGCTCCACCTCTGGAAACACCATATATTTT
CASLPGSSTSGNTIYF
>TRBV19|TRBJ2-7|-|-
TGTGCCAGTAGCGCGGGACCACTCTACGAGCAGTACTTC
CASSAGPLYEQYF
>TRBV12-5|TRBJ2-1|TRBD2|-
TGTGCTAGTGGTTCCCCCAGCGGGGGGGCTTCCTACAATGAGCAGTTCTTC
CASGSPSGGASYNEQFF